These 9 T cell receptor beta chains were sequenced from one sample in a study of blood T cell repertoires in COVID-19. Assay: immunoSEQ multiplex PCR; the TCRdb copy retains only in-frame clones and omits some. The sample lists roughly 250,000 clones; approximately 84% were seen once. Sequenced input: peripheral blood. The receptors were sampled from a person aged 65-85 years with COVID-19, enrolled during active disease.

This chain links TRBV30 with TRBJ1-2, with D unresolved. The germline gives CDR1 GTSNPN, CDR2 SVGIG (reference sequence). The CDR3 has 12 amino acids. V dropped 3 bases and J dropped 8 bases, with 13 bases sitting between them. CDR3 region: CAWRQVFEGYTF. Written as DNA, the CDR3 is TGTGCCTGGAGGCAGGTCTTCGAAGGCTACACCTTC. The variable domain in full, with the rest retrieved from reference TRBV30 and TRBJ1-2, is SQTIHQWPATLVQPVGSPLSLECTVEGTSNPNLYWYRQAAGRGLQLLFYSVGIGQISSEVPQNLSASRPQDRQFILSSKKLLLSDSGFYLCAWRQVFEGYTFGSGTRLTVV.

The gene calls are TRBV5-1 and TRBJ2-3; 9 positions agree with TRBD2. Germline values: CDR1 SGHRS, CDR2 YFSETQ. The CDR3 has 16 residues. V lost 3 bases, J lost 2 bases, and 7 bases stayed unmatched. This chain's CDR3 is CASSSGLASNTDTQYF. The CDR3 DNA reads as TGCGCCAGCAGCTCCGGACTAGCGAGTAACACAGATACGCAGTATTTT.

The rearrangement uses TRBV7-2 and TRBJ2-7; TRBD2 aligns across 8 bases. Germline loops: CDR1 SGHTA, CDR2 FQGNSA. This CDR3 spans 15 amino acids. The V segment lost 7 bases and the J segment 2 bases; nucleotides outside the gene matches: 10. The CDR3 DNA reads as TGTGCCAGCACCCCCGGGGGGGCGGGGGCCTACGAGCAGTACTTC. Translating it yields CASTPGGAGAYEQYF.

The chain combines TRBV30 with TRBJ1-6, with no clear D. The CDR3 extends over 15 amino acids. Trimming removed 6 bases at V and 6 bases at J, with 18 bases between. Germline CDR1 is GTSNPN and CDR2 is SVGIG (reference sequence). The CDR3 region has the DNA TGTGCCTGCCAAAAGGTCACAGCTCCTAATTCACCCCTCCACTTT. Encoded protein: CACQKVTAPNSPLHF.

V usage is TRBV6-2 or TRBV6-3 and J usage is TRBJ1-5; perhaps TRBD1 as D (5 bases). Germline V gene data show CDR1 as MNHEY and CDR2 as SVGEGT. The CDR3 contains 15 residues. Trimming cost V 0 bases and J 4 bases, with 10 bases left between them. Here the CDR3 reads CASSYSGPRNQPQHF. DNA of the CDR3: TGTGCCAGCAGTTACTCGGGGCCCCGAAATCAGCCCCAGCATTTT.

This clone came up once. This sequence joins TRBV7-9 and TRBJ2-3; 7 bases fit TRBD1. The CDR3 totals 15 residues. Germline CDR1 is SEHNR and CDR2 is FQNEAQ (reference sequence). The trim removed 5 bases at V and 2 bases at J, leaving 7 bases unmatched. CDR3 DNA sequence: TGTGCCAGCAGCCCCCTGACAGGGTACACAGATACGCAGTATTTT. Protein: CASSPLTGYTDTQYF.

Only a few counts were recorded for this clone. This sequence joins TRBV27 and TRBJ2-2, with D perhaps matching TRBD1 (6 bases). The germline V gene has CDR1 MNHEY and CDR2 SMNVEV (reference sequence). This CDR3 is 14 amino acids long. V lost 6 bases and J 4 bases, leaving 12 bases between the germline ends. The CDR3 here is CASRQGAGTGELFF. The DNA for the CDR3 is TGTGCCAGCAGACAGGGCGCAGGCACCGGGGAGCTGTTTTTT.

The CDR3 loop reads CASSPGGMARRETQYF. The CDR3 DNA sequence: TGTGCCAGCAGTCCAGGAGGGATGGCCCGCCGGGAGACCCAGTACTTC. The chain employs TRBV3-1 (or the pseudogene TRBV3-2) and TRBJ2-5; weak D call: TRBD2 (6 bases). The CDR3 length is 16 residues. V gave up 6 bases and J gave up 5 bases, with 22 bases separating them. In germline, CDR1 is LGHDT, CDR2 YNNKEL (reference sequence).

The genes are TRBV5-1 and TRBJ1-2; 9 nucleotides line up with TRBD1. The length of the CDR3 is 14 residues. V dropped 3 bases and J dropped 2; count of bases not matched to a gene: 2. Germline CDR1 reads SGHRS; CDR2 reads YFSETQ. As DNA, the CDR3 is TGCGCCAGCAGCTGGACAGGGGAAAACTATGGCTACACCTTC. Protein: CASSWTGENYGYTF.